Listed below are T cell receptor beta chains from one sample, sequenced in a study of blood T cell repertoires in COVID-19. TCRdb keeps only in-frame clones here, not all; method: immunoSEQ multiplex PCR. The sample holds around 60,000 clones; over 75% are singletons and the top ten take approximately 21%. Sequenced: peripheral blood. All receptors derive from a man older than 75 with active or convalescent COVID-19. Each CDR3 is given with its conserved first and last residue.

TRBV7-3,TRBJ2-1,CASTPGTGGYSEQFF
TRBV19,TRBJ2-5,CASSIRDQETQYF
TRBV5-5,TRBJ2-7,CASSLAGQGIYEQYF
TRBV9,TRBJ2-1,CASSSRLAGGYNEQFF
TRBV18,TRBJ2-4,CASSPQAAAKNIQYF
TRBV4-1,TRBJ2-6,CASSQENGGANVLTF
TRBV3-1/TRBV3-2,TRBJ2-2,CASTKRGRGGIWNTGELFF
TRBV10-3,TRBJ1-1,CAISPRDRNTEAFF
TRBV6-1,TRBJ2-1,CASSEGRDNEQFF
TRBV11-1,TRBJ2-5,CASSLSYSEETQYF
TRBV10-3,TRBJ2-2,CAISPDRGGTGELFF
TRBV18,TRBJ2-3,CASSPPSGLTDTQYF
TRBV7-3,TRBJ2-3,CASSLGYSASGSTDTQYF
TRBV6-2/TRBV6-3,TRBJ2-1,CASTPGLAPYNEQFF
TRBV29-1,TRBJ2-1,CSGDRGIYNEQFF
TRBV5-1,TRBJ1-6,CASSDSTGVYSPLHF
TRBV11-1,TRBJ2-7,CASSPTGGYEQYF
TRBV6-1,TRBJ2-1,CASSEGFRDIERFF
TRBV4-2,TRBJ2-3,CASSQISGSAGTDTQYF
TRBV9,TRBJ2-3,CASSVASSSTDTQYF
TRBV4-1,TRBJ2-7,CASSQPTGEVQYF
TRBV7-9,TRBJ1-5,CASSVTGEGQPQHF
TRBV28,TRBJ2-5,CASSSGSYQETQYF
TRBV6-2/TRBV6-3,TRBJ2-7,CASSRTESYEQYF
TRBV3-1/TRBV3-2,TRBJ2-5,CASSHPLATQYF
TRBV11-2,TRBJ2-2,CASRGSSYTGELFF
TRBV9,TRBJ1-2,CASSPEPLDAPNYGYTF
TRBV19,TRBJ2-1,CASSREGGNEQFF
TRBV2,TRBJ2-3,CARTGGAADTQYF
TRBV5-1,TRBJ2-5,CASRGRGFQETQYF
TRBV5-4,TRBJ2-2,CASSLDRVGTGELFF
TRBV6-1,TRBJ1-2,CASSEVGGGYGYTF
TRBV6-5,TRBJ2-7,CASSNTDRGYEQYF
TRBV28,TRBJ2-6,CASTLPGANVLTF
TRBV18,TRBJ1-1,CASSPQGGQNTEAFF
TRBV5-1,TRBJ1-6,CASSPVFYNSPLHF
TRBV7-6,TRBJ2-7,CASSQTSIYEQYF
TRBV5-1,TRBJ1-1,CASSLFGTDMNTEAFF
TRBV3-1/TRBV3-2,TRBJ2-7,CASSHRGQGIFGEQYF
TRBV7-3,TRBJ2-2,CASTPRGPDTGELFF
TRBV9,TRBJ2-2,CASSVGQGAGELFF
TRBV7-9,TRBJ2-5,CASSSSGASWRETQYF
TRBV4-1,TRBJ2-7,CASSRDRGNEQYF
TRBV28,TRBJ1-2,CASRRGRLDYGYTF
TRBV18,TRBJ2-7,CASSLTGTGLYEQYF
TRBV19,TRBJ2-1,CASSVTSGEQFF
TRBV18,TRBJ2-1,CASSPRTGDVNEQFF
TRBV12-2,TRBJ2-7,CASRPPGQGNEQYF
TRBV7-7,TRBJ2-6,CATGTGGFGANVLTF
TRBV27,TRBJ1-6,CASSLLTGGEGSPLHF
TRBV24-1,TRBJ2-5,CATRGGQETQYF
TRBV7-8,TRBJ1-3,CASSSFTGLSGNTIYF
TRBV2,TRBJ1-2,CATRPGTENEGYTF
TRBV5-4,TRBJ2-7,CASSSTSGKFYEQYF
TRBV5-1,TRBJ1-5,CASSLEGVSNQPQHF
TRBV5-1,TRBJ1-2,CASSLHSTGEYGYTF
TRBV6-5,TRBJ2-3,CASQGNTDTQYF